This is a list of T cell receptor beta chains from one sample in a study of T-cell memory formation after mild COVID-19. TCRdb recomputed calls from the 5' RACE reads with MiXCR, one row per CDR3 protein. Of around 320,000 distinct CDR3 sequences listed, roughly an eighth are singletons. Material for sequencing was PBMCs or a T cell subset sorted from them (not recorded which). The receptors originated from a man between 18 and 29 years old who had mild COVID-19 (a few samples of this study predate the infection). Cell type and time point are not known. Both conserved end residues are part of each CDR3. The order of the fields is CDR3 length, D gene, J gene, clone size, V gene, CDR3 protein, CDR3 DNA. The D gene is left open where the match is weak. A clone size is listed for some rows: how often the clone was seen (once, few, many), or a class if it is expanded.

CDR3 length: 13
D gene: .
J gene: TRBJ1-3
clone size: .
V gene: TRBV20-1
CDR3 protein: CSARGDSGNTIYF
CDR3 DNA: TGCAGTGCTCGAGGAGACTCTGGAAACACCATATATTTT

CDR3 length: 17
D gene: TRBD1
J gene: TRBJ2-1
clone size: .
V gene: TRBV5-1
CDR3 protein: CASSPYVGQGDHNEQFF
CDR3 DNA: TGCGCCAGCAGCCCGTATGTTGGACAGGGGGACCACAATGAGCAGTTCTTC

CDR3 length: 15
D gene: .
J gene: TRBJ2-2
clone size: .
V gene: TRBV7-6
CDR3 protein: CASSLVSGNTGELFF
CDR3 DNA: TGTGCCAGCAGCTTAGTCTCGGGGAACACCGGGGAGCTGTTTTTT

CDR3 length: 15
D gene: .
J gene: TRBJ1-3
clone size: .
V gene: TRBV5-1
CDR3 protein: CASRDTGASGNTIYF
CDR3 DNA: TGCGCCAGCAGAGATACAGGCGCCTCTGGAAACACCATATATTTT

CDR3 length: 16
D gene: .
J gene: TRBJ2-5
clone size: few
V gene: TRBV5-5
CDR3 protein: CASSLEAGGGQETQYF
CDR3 DNA: TGTGCCAGCAGCTTGGAGGCAGGGGGAGGCCAAGAGACCCAGTACTTC

CDR3 length: 14
D gene: .
J gene: TRBJ1-1
clone size: few
V gene: TRBV11-2
CDR3 protein: CASSFWQGGTEAFF
CDR3 DNA: TGTGCCAGCAGCTTTTGGCAGGGAGGCACTGAAGCTTTCTTT

CDR3 length: 12
D gene: .
J gene: TRBJ2-4
clone size: many
V gene: TRBV6-6
CDR3 protein: CASSPSPNIQYF
CDR3 DNA: TGTGCCAGCAGTCCGAGTCCGAACATTCAGTACTTC

CDR3 length: 16
D gene: .
J gene: TRBJ2-5
clone size: .
V gene: TRBV7-8
CDR3 protein: CASSLAFRLVSETQYF
CDR3 DNA: TGTGCCAGCAGCTTAGCGTTTCGGCTTGTTTCAGAGACCCAGTACTTC

CDR3 length: 15
D gene: .
J gene: TRBJ1-5
clone size: few
V gene: TRBV28
CDR3 protein: CASSPTGRGYQPQHF
CDR3 DNA: TGTGCCAGCAGCCCGACAGGAAGGGGGTACCAGCCCCAGCATTTT

CDR3 length: 15
D gene: .
J gene: TRBJ2-1
clone size: .
V gene: TRBV6-5
CDR3 protein: CASSSLLGGVNEQFF
CDR3 DNA: TGTGCCAGCAGCTCCTTGTTGGGTGGCGTCAATGAGCAGTTCTTC

CDR3 length: 15
D gene: .
J gene: TRBJ1-4
clone size: .
V gene: TRBV20-1
CDR3 protein: CSASPVGRRSEKLFF
CDR3 DNA: TGCAGTGCCAGTCCAGTGGGTCGGAGGAGTGAAAAACTGTTTTTT

CDR3 length: 16
D gene: .
J gene: TRBJ1-3
clone size: few
V gene: TRBV13
CDR3 protein: CASSRATPSSGNTIYF
CDR3 DNA: TGTGCCAGCAGCCGTGCGACGCCGAGCTCTGGAAACACCATATATTTT

CDR3 length: 12
D gene: .
J gene: TRBJ2-2
clone size: .
V gene: TRBV3-1
CDR3 protein: CATRPNTGELFF
CDR3 DNA: TGTGCCACCCGACCGAACACCGGGGAGCTGTTTTTT

CDR3 length: 14
D gene: TRBD1
J gene: TRBJ1-6
clone size: few
V gene: TRBV12-3/TRBV12-4
CDR3 protein: CASSSRQGGSPLHF
CDR3 DNA: TGTGCCAGCAGTTCCCGACAGGGCGGCTCACCCCTCCACTTT

CDR3 length: 16
D gene: TRBD2
J gene: TRBJ2-3
clone size: .
V gene: TRBV7-9
CDR3 protein: CASSPRLAGVTDTQYF
CDR3 DNA: TGTGCCAGCAGCCCGCGACTAGCGGGGGTCACAGATACGCAGTATTTT

CDR3 length: 12
D gene: .
J gene: TRBJ2-7
clone size: .
V gene: TRBV6-5
CDR3 protein: CASSSYKNEQYF
CDR3 DNA: TGTGCCAGCAGTTCCTACAAGAACGAGCAGTACTTC

CDR3 length: 18
D gene: TRBD1
J gene: TRBJ2-2
clone size: few
V gene: TRBV6-2/TRBV6-3
CDR3 protein: CASSYPGQGGLLTGELFF
CDR3 DNA: TGTGCCAGCAGTTACCCCGGACAGGGTGGGCTTCTTACCGGGGAGCTGTTTTTT

CDR3 length: 14
D gene: .
J gene: TRBJ2-3
clone size: .
V gene: TRBV9
CDR3 protein: CASSKQGFTDTQYF
CDR3 DNA: TGTGCCAGCAGCAAACAGGGTTTCACAGATACGCAGTATTTT

CDR3 length: 16
D gene: TRBD2
J gene: TRBJ2-3
clone size: many
V gene: TRBV5-4
CDR3 protein: CASSAGLAGSTDTQYF
CDR3 DNA: TGTGCCAGCAGCGCCGGACTAGCGGGGAGCACAGATACGCAGTATTTT

CDR3 length: 14
D gene: .
J gene: TRBJ2-1
clone size: .
V gene: TRBV5-1
CDR3 protein: CASSVVRGDNEQFF
CDR3 DNA: TGCGCCAGCAGCGTTGTCAGGGGTGACAATGAGCAGTTCTTC

CDR3 length: 16
D gene: TRBD1
J gene: TRBJ1-2
clone size: few
V gene: TRBV12-3/TRBV12-4
CDR3 protein: CASRGVRGRFFYGYTF
CDR3 DNA: TGTGCCAGCAGGGGGGTCAGGGGGCGCTTTTTCTATGGCTACACCTTC

CDR3 length: 14
D gene: TRBD1
J gene: TRBJ1-1
clone size: few
V gene: TRBV3-1
CDR3 protein: CASSNRGGDTEAFF
CDR3 DNA: TGTGCCAGCAGCAACAGGGGAGGGGACACTGAAGCTTTCTTT

CDR3 length: 14
D gene: .
J gene: TRBJ2-1
clone size: many
V gene: TRBV4-3
CDR3 protein: CASSQLGAANEQFF
CDR3 DNA: TGCGCCAGCAGCCAACTCGGGGCAGCCAATGAGCAGTTCTTC

CDR3 length: 15
D gene: .
J gene: TRBJ2-5
clone size: few
V gene: TRBV7-2
CDR3 protein: CASNPRRISGETQYF
CDR3 DNA: TGTGCCAGCAATCCACGACGGATCTCGGGGGAGACCCAGTACTTC

CDR3 length: 12
D gene: .
J gene: TRBJ2-7
clone size: few
V gene: TRBV20-1
CDR3 protein: CSARSTSYEQYF
CDR3 DNA: TGCAGTGCTAGATCCACCTCCTACGAGCAGTACTTC

CDR3 length: 12
D gene: .
J gene: TRBJ2-1
clone size: few
V gene: TRBV2
CDR3 protein: CASSWDDNEQFF
CDR3 DNA: TGTGCCAGCAGTTGGGACGACAATGAGCAGTTCTTC

CDR3 length: 14
D gene: .
J gene: TRBJ2-2
clone size: many
V gene: TRBV5-1
CDR3 protein: CASSPGMEAGELFF
CDR3 DNA: TGCGCCAGCAGCCCTGGGATGGAGGCCGGGGAGCTGTTTTTT

CDR3 length: 18
D gene: .
J gene: TRBJ2-7
clone size: .
V gene: TRBV6-2/TRBV6-3
CDR3 protein: CASSYSSDSFSLSYEQYF
CDR3 DNA: TGTGCCAGCAGTTACTCGAGCGACAGTTTTAGCCTCTCCTACGAGCAGTACTTC

CDR3 length: 12
D gene: .
J gene: TRBJ2-4
clone size: .
V gene: TRBV7-9
CDR3 protein: CASSFGPNIQYF
CDR3 DNA: TGTGCCAGCAGCTTCGGGCCGAACATTCAGTACTTC

CDR3 length: 16
D gene: .
J gene: TRBJ2-7
clone size: few
V gene: TRBV5-1
CDR3 protein: CASSLGASGGKDEQYF
CDR3 DNA: TGCGCCAGCAGCTTGGGGGCGTCTGGGGGGAAGGACGAGCAGTACTTC

CDR3 length: 14
D gene: .
J gene: TRBJ1-1
clone size: few
V gene: TRBV5-1
CDR3 protein: CASSPGTLNTEAFF
CDR3 DNA: TGCGCCAGCAGCCCCGGGACGTTGAACACTGAAGCTTTCTTT

CDR3 length: 15
D gene: .
J gene: TRBJ1-2
clone size: few
V gene: TRBV4-3
CDR3 protein: CASSQEGVANYGYTF
CDR3 DNA: TGCGCCAGCAGCCAAGAGGGGGTAGCTAACTATGGCTACACCTTC

CDR3 length: 17
D gene: .
J gene: TRBJ2-3
clone size: few
V gene: TRBV12-3/TRBV12-4
CDR3 protein: CASSYRDPLKSTDTQYF
CDR3 DNA: TGTGCCAGCAGTTACCGGGACCCCCTTAAGAGCACAGATACGCAGTATTTT

CDR3 length: 13
D gene: .
J gene: TRBJ1-5
clone size: few
V gene: TRBV6-1
CDR3 protein: CASSDLAIWPQHF
CDR3 DNA: TGTGCCAGCAGTGATCTCGCAATTTGGCCCCAGCATTTT

CDR3 length: 17
D gene: TRBD1
J gene: TRBJ1-3
clone size: .
V gene: TRBV7-6
CDR3 protein: CASSPGGTGPRRNTIYF
CDR3 DNA: TGTGCCAGCAGCCCAGGGGGGACAGGCCCCCGTCGAAACACCATATATTTT

CDR3 length: 15
D gene: .
J gene: TRBJ2-7
clone size: .
V gene: TRBV7-6
CDR3 protein: CASSSPATWGSEQYF
CDR3 DNA: TGTGCCAGCAGCTCCCCGGCTACGTGGGGTTCCGAGCAGTACTTC

CDR3 length: 14
D gene: .
J gene: TRBJ1-1
clone size: few
V gene: TRBV7-6
CDR3 protein: CASSAQGLNTEAFF
CDR3 DNA: TGTGCCAGCAGCGCCCAGGGGTTGAACACTGAAGCTTTCTTT

CDR3 length: 13
D gene: .
J gene: TRBJ2-5
clone size: many
V gene: TRBV6-6
CDR3 protein: CASTGGWAETQYF
CDR3 DNA: TGTGCCAGCACTGGGGGCTGGGCAGAGACCCAGTACTTC

CDR3 length: 15
D gene: TRBD2
J gene: TRBJ2-5
clone size: .
V gene: TRBV6-2/TRBV6-3
CDR3 protein: CASSSIERGAETQYF
CDR3 DNA: TGTGCCAGCAGTTCCATTGAGCGGGGGGCGGAGACCCAGTACTTC

CDR3 length: 18
D gene: .
J gene: TRBJ2-3
clone size: .
V gene: TRBV4-1
CDR3 protein: CASSQLTIGLLPTDTQYF
CDR3 DNA: TGCGCCAGCAGCCAACTAACCATCGGACTGCTACCCACAGATACGCAGTATTTT

CDR3 length: 14
D gene: .
J gene: TRBJ2-5
clone size: few
V gene: TRBV11-3
CDR3 protein: CASSSDDSQETQYF
CDR3 DNA: TGTGCCAGCAGCTCCGATGACAGCCAAGAGACCCAGTACTTC

CDR3 length: 16
D gene: .
J gene: TRBJ1-1
clone size: few
V gene: TRBV4-3
CDR3 protein: CASSPHPGLGNTEAFF
CDR3 DNA: TGCGCCAGCAGCCCACACCCCGGACTAGGGAACACTGAAGCTTTCTTT

CDR3 length: 13
D gene: .
J gene: TRBJ2-3
clone size: .
V gene: TRBV5-6
CDR3 protein: CASSLAGGATQYF
CDR3 DNA: TGTGCCAGCAGCTTGGCCGGAGGGGCTACGCAGTATTTT

CDR3 length: 16
D gene: .
J gene: TRBJ2-5
clone size: .
V gene: TRBV7-8
CDR3 protein: CASSRGWGAGQETQYF
CDR3 DNA: TGTGCCAGCAGCCGCGGATGGGGGGCGGGACAAGAGACCCAGTACTTC

CDR3 length: 16
D gene: TRBD1
J gene: TRBJ1-5
clone size: .
V gene: TRBV4-3
CDR3 protein: CASSITRDSGNQPQHF
CDR3 DNA: TGCGCCAGCAGCATAACCCGGGACAGCGGCAATCAGCCCCAGCATTTT

CDR3 length: 15
D gene: .
J gene: TRBJ1-1
clone size: .
V gene: TRBV7-2
CDR3 protein: CASSFSAGVYTEAFF
CDR3 DNA: TGTGCCAGCAGCTTTTCGGCAGGGGTTTACACTGAAGCTTTCTTT

CDR3 length: 15
D gene: .
J gene: TRBJ2-1
clone size: few
V gene: TRBV7-9
CDR3 protein: CASSFDGALYNEQFF
CDR3 DNA: TGTGCCAGCAGCTTCGATGGGGCACTGTACAATGAGCAGTTCTTC

CDR3 length: 14
D gene: TRBD2
J gene: TRBJ2-3
clone size: .
V gene: TRBV3-1
CDR3 protein: CASRPAGGADTQYF
CDR3 DNA: TGTGCCAGCAGACCAGCGGGGGGAGCAGATACGCAGTATTTT

CDR3 length: 16
D gene: .
J gene: TRBJ2-7
clone size: few
V gene: TRBV6-5
CDR3 protein: CASSEMLTSSRYEQYF
CDR3 DNA: TGTGCCAGCAGTGAGATGTTAACATCTTCCCGATACGAGCAGTACTTC

CDR3 length: 16
D gene: TRBD2
J gene: TRBJ2-1
clone size: .
V gene: TRBV12-3/TRBV12-4
CDR3 protein: CASSPLVQRGGYEQFF
CDR3 DNA: TGTGCCAGCAGTCCCCTCGTCCAGCGGGGGGGCTATGAGCAGTTCTTC

CDR3 length: 14
D gene: TRBD1
J gene: TRBJ1-2
clone size: few
V gene: TRBV7-9
CDR3 protein: CASSHPDRGHGYTF
CDR3 DNA: TGTGCCAGCAGCCACCCAGACAGGGGCCATGGCTACACCTTC

CDR3 length: 12
D gene: TRBD1
J gene: TRBJ1-2
clone size: .
V gene: TRBV20-1
CDR3 protein: CSASRGQNGYTF
CDR3 DNA: TGCAGTGCTAGCAGGGGGCAAAATGGCTACACCTTC

CDR3 length: 14
D gene: .
J gene: TRBJ2-1
clone size: few
V gene: TRBV5-4
CDR3 protein: CASSLEWGLNEQFF
CDR3 DNA: TGTGCCAGCAGCTTGGAGTGGGGGCTGAATGAGCAGTTCTTC

CDR3 length: 13
D gene: .
J gene: TRBJ1-2
clone size: few
V gene: TRBV19
CDR3 protein: CASNPTGFYGYTF
CDR3 DNA: TGTGCCAGTAATCCGACAGGATTCTATGGCTACACCTTC

CDR3 length: 15
D gene: .
J gene: TRBJ2-7
clone size: .
V gene: TRBV24-1
CDR3 protein: CATSSSSKPDYEQYF
CDR3 DNA: TGTGCCACCAGCTCATCAAGCAAACCCGACTACGAGCAGTACTTC

CDR3 length: 16
D gene: TRBD2
J gene: TRBJ2-7
clone size: .
V gene: TRBV10-2
CDR3 protein: CASRQVGGARHYEQYF
CDR3 DNA: TGCGCCAGCCGGCAGGTCGGGGGGGCCCGCCACTACGAGCAGTACTTC

CDR3 length: 11
D gene: .
J gene: TRBJ1-1
clone size: .
V gene: TRBV12-3/TRBV12-4
CDR3 protein: CASRTDTEAFF
CDR3 DNA: TGTGCCAGCAGGACAGACACTGAAGCTTTCTTT

CDR3 length: 13
D gene: .
J gene: TRBJ2-2
clone size: .
V gene: TRBV6-2/TRBV6-3
CDR3 protein: CASTTPYTGELFF
CDR3 DNA: TGTGCCAGCACCACTCCGTATACCGGGGAGCTGTTTTTT

CDR3 length: 17
D gene: .
J gene: TRBJ1-5
clone size: few
V gene: TRBV5-6
CDR3 protein: CASSLMRGGYSNQPQHF
CDR3 DNA: TGTGCCAGCAGCTTGATGAGGGGGGGGTATAGCAATCAGCCCCAGCATTTT